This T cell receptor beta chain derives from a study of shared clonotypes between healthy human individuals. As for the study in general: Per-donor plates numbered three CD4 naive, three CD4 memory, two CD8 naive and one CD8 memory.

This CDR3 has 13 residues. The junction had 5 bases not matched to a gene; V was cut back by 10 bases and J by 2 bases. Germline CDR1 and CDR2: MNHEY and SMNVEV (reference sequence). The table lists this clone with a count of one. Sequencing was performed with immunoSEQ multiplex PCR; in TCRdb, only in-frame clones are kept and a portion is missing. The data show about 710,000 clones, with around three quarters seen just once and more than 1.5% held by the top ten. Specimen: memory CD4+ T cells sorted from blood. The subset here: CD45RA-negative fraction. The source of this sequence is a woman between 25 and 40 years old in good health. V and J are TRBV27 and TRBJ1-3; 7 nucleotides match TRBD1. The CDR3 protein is CATSTGPGNTIYF. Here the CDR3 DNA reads TGTGCCACCTCGACAGGGCCTGGAAACACCATATATTTT.